Listed below are T cell receptor beta chains from one sample, sequenced in a study of vaccination effects on CD4 cells after COVID-19. These receptors lack a known antigen. Generated by immunoSEQ multiplex PCR, the TCRdb table keeps only in-frame clones and is missing some. This sample has roughly 59,000 clones, with under 80% found just once. Here the sequenced sample was CD4+ T cells from PBMCs cultured with HCoV-OC43 spike peptides, taken after COVID-19 vaccination. Receptors originate from a human donor who received a COVID-19 vaccine. The CDR3 runs from the conserved cysteine through the conserved F or W. D genes are given only for firm matches. Only part of the rows carry a size: once, few, many, or a class if the clone is expanded.

d_call,j_call,v_call,clone_size,cdr3_aa,cdr3_nt
-,TRBJ2-1,TRBV5-1,-,CASSLGSNNEQFF,TGCGCCAGCAGCTTAGGCAGTAACAATGAGCAGTTCTTC
TRBD2,TRBJ2-4,TRBV4-2,-,CASSQDYWGGAKNIQYF,TGTGCCAGCAGCCAAGATTACTGGGGGGGGGCCAAAAACATTCAGTACTTC
TRBD1,TRBJ2-1,TRBV6-2/TRBV6-3,-,CASRPPGQRQNNEQFF,TGTGCCAGCAGACCTCCGGGACAGAGACAAAACAATGAGCAGTTCTTC
TRBD1,TRBJ2-5,TRBV6-5,-,CASSSRDRALETQYF,TGTGCCAGCAGTAGCCGGGACAGGGCCTTGGAGACCCAGTACTTC
-,TRBJ2-5,TRBV15,-,CATSSGSGAGYLETQYF,TGTGCCACCAGCAGCGGGTCAGGGGCCGGGTATTTAGAGACCCAGTACTTC
-,TRBJ1-5,TRBV5-1,-,CASSPLGGQPQHF,TGCGCCAGCAGCCCTCTGGGCGGTCAGCCCCAGCATTTT
-,TRBJ1-3,TRBV5-1,-,CASSLQGDSGNTIYF,TGCGCCAGCAGCTTGCAGGGAGACTCTGGAAACACCATATATTTT
-,TRBJ1-1,TRBV6-5,-,CASSYVVNTEAFF,TGTGCCAGCAGTTATGTTGTGAACACTGAAGCTTTCTTT
-,TRBJ2-5,TRBV10-3,-,CANAPAAEETQYF,TGTGCCAACGCACCCGCCGCCGAGGAGACCCAGTACTTC
-,TRBJ2-1,TRBV11-2,-,CASSFQGYGNSYNEQFF,TGTGCCAGCAGCTTTCAGGGGTACGGGAACTCCTACAATGAGCAGTTCTTC
-,TRBJ1-2,TRBV6-5,-,CASSYSSGVDYGYTF,TGTGCCAGCAGTTACTCTTCCGGGGTCGACTATGGCTACACCTTC
-,TRBJ1-1,TRBV3-1/TRBV3-2,-,CASSQRGVNTEAFF,TGTGCCAGCAGCCAAAGGGGGGTGAACACTGAAGCTTTCTTT
-,TRBJ2-1,TRBV5-4,-,CASSLVASTEQFF,TGTGCCAGCAGCTTGGTGGCTAGCACTGAGCAGTTCTTC
-,TRBJ2-1,TRBV18,-,CASSLLGSSYNEQFF,TGTGCCAGCTCTCTACTCGGGAGCTCCTACAATGAGCAGTTCTTC
-,TRBJ1-2,TRBV5-1,-,CASSSAPGLYGYTF,TGCGCCAGCAGCTCAGCCCCGGGACTCTATGGCTACACCTTC
-,TRBJ2-3,TRBV10-3,-,CAIRGMEQGSTDTQYF,TGTGCCATCAGAGGTATGGAACAGGGCAGCACAGATACGCAGTATTTT
TRBD1,TRBJ2-5,TRBV3-1/TRBV3-2,once,CASSREKTGAVETQYF,TGTGCCAGCAGCCGTGAGAAGACAGGGGCAGTAGAGACCCAGTACTTC
-,TRBJ2-1,TRBV29-1,-,CSVDSYNEQFF,TGCAGCGTTGACAGCTACAATGAGCAGTTCTTC
-,TRBJ1-6,TRBV28,once,CASSLQPRGSPLHF,TGTGCCAGCAGTTTACAGCCGCGAGGTTCACCCCTCCACTTT
-,TRBJ1-1,TRBV18,-,CASLGDMNTEAFF,TGTGCCAGCCTAGGGGATATGAACACTGAAGCTTTCTTT
-,TRBJ1-5,TRBV24-1,-,CATSEGRQYSNQPQHF,TGTGCCACCAGTGAAGGAAGACAGTATAGCAATCAGCCCCAGCATTTT
-,TRBJ1-4,TRBV28,-,CASSPTNEKLFF,TGTGCCAGCAGCCCGACCAATGAAAAACTGTTTTTT
TRBD1,TRBJ1-2,TRBV4-1,few,CASSPYRQGTDGYTF,TGCGCCAGCAGCCCTTATCGACAGGGGACCGATGGCTACACCTTC
TRBD2,TRBJ2-2,TRBV3-1/TRBV3-2,-,CASSQRGRDAGELFF,TGTGCCAGCAGTCAGCGGGGTCGAGACGCCGGGGAGCTGTTTTTT
-,TRBJ1-2,TRBV7-2,-,CASSSQGPQTMFGYTF,TGTGCCAGCAGCTCACAGGGTCCACAAACTATGTTTGGCTACACCTTC
-,TRBJ1-2,TRBV6-5,-,CASSPSGNYGYTF,TGTGCCAGCAGCCCATCAGGAAACTATGGCTACACCTTC
-,TRBJ1-2,TRBV5-1,-,CASSLDINYGYTF,TGCGCCAGCAGCTTGGATATAAACTATGGCTACACCTTC
-,TRBJ2-3,TRBV24-1,-,CATSDLQGAFVEQYF,TGTGCCACCAGTGATTTGCAGGGAGCTTTCGTAGAGCAGTATTTT
-,TRBJ1-1,TRBV5-1,few,CASSLNGPGEAFF,TGCGCCAGCAGCTTGAATGGACCGGGAGAAGCTTTCTTT
-,TRBJ1-2,TRBV7-2,-,CASSFLSADGSTF,TGTGCCAGCAGCTTCCTCTCGGCTGACGGTTCGACCTTC
TRBD2,TRBJ2-1,TRBV19,-,CASSSLGASGGYNEQFF,TGTGCCAGTAGTTCCCTGGGGGCTAGCGGGGGGTACAATGAGCAGTTCTTC
-,TRBJ1-2,TRBV28,-,CASSLFLQEDYGYTF,TGTGCCAGCAGTTTATTTTTGCAGGAGGATTATGGCTACACCTTC
-,TRBJ2-5,TRBV19,-,CASSRTVQETQYF,TGTGCCAGTAGCAGGACAGTTCAAGAGACCCAGTACTTC
-,TRBJ1-4,TRBV6-6,-,CASKLSRDIGKLFF,TGTGCCAGCAAATTAAGCAGGGACATTGGAAAACTGTTTTTT
-,TRBJ2-2,TRBV2,-,CASGTTNTGELFF,TGTGCCAGCGGGACGACGAACACCGGGGAGCTGTTTTTT
-,TRBJ1-3,TRBV3-1/TRBV3-2,-,CASSQDWGARNTIYF,TGTGCCAGCAGCCAAGATTGGGGGGCCAGAAACACCATATATTTT
-,TRBJ1-1,TRBV7-3,-,CASSLNGAVNTEAFF,TGTGCCAGCAGCTTAAATGGGGCGGTGAACACTGAAGCTTTCTTT
TRBD2,TRBJ2-1,TRBV6-5,-,CASSSRGGDEQFF,TGTGCCAGCTCTTCCCGGGGAGGGGATGAGCAGTTCTTC
-,TRBJ2-2,TRBV3-1/TRBV3-2,-,CASSQDGRTGELFF,TGTGCCAGCAGCCAAGATGGGAGAACCGGGGAGCTGTTTTTT
-,TRBJ1-2,TRBV6-5,-,CASSGGYGYTF,TGTGCCAGCAGCGGGGGTTATGGCTACACCTTC
-,TRBJ1-3,TRBV10-3,-,CAISEGRGTVGNTIYF,TGTGCCATCAGTGAGGGGCGCGGGACGGTTGGAAACACCATATATTTT